What follows are 30 T cell receptor beta chains derived from one specimen sequenced in a study of T cell changes during pregnancy in multiple sclerosis. TCRdb's copy holds only in-frame clones and misses some; the assay was immunoSEQ multiplex PCR. This sample has 60,000 to 90,000 clones, with approximately 91% found just once. Sequencing was performed on peripheral blood, taken before pregnancy. The receptors originated from a female donor with multiple sclerosis, enrolled in a pregnancy study.

The chain employs TRBV4-3 and TRBJ1-3; 7 bases map to TRBD1. V was clipped by 3 bases and J by 0 bases; unmatched bases: 5. In germline, CDR1 is LGHNA, CDR2 YSLEER. The CDR3 loop spans 16 amino acids. CDR3 protein: CASSHVGQNSGNTIYF. In DNA, the CDR3 is TGCGCCAGCAGCCACGTGGGACAGAACTCTGGAAACACCATATATTTT.

The V call is TRBV6-5, the J call TRBJ1-1; D unresolved. This CDR3 is built from 13 residues. With 4 bases removed from V and 2 bases from J, the gap between germline ends came to 8 bases. The germline V gene encodes CDR1 MNHEY and CDR2 SVGAGI. The CDR3 bases are TGTGCCAGCAGTTCCCGACACAACACTGAAGCTTTCTTT. Encoded protein: CASSSRHNTEAFF.

This chain links TRBV4-1 with TRBJ2-7; TRBD1 agrees at 10 bases. The trim removed 3 bases at V and 3 bases at J, leaving 5 bases unmatched. CDR1 is MGHRA, CDR2 YSYEKL, per germline. The CDR3 covers 15 residues. The DNA for the CDR3 is TGCGCCAGCAGCCAGCCGGGACAGGGGATCTACGAGCAGTACTTC. Translation gives CASSQPGQGIYEQYF.

This clone showed up just once. This chain connects TRBV28 to TRBJ2-2; D remains ambiguous. V lost 6 bases and J lost 1, with 3 bases in between. Germline CDR1 MDHEN, CDR2 SYDVKM. CDR3 length: 12 residues. CDR3: CASSKNTGELFF. The CDR3 DNA reads as TGTGCCAGCAGCAAGAACACCGGGGAGCTGTTTTTT.

This chain links TRBV18 with TRBJ1-1; D unresolved. Trimming cost V 6 bases and J 0 bases, with 8 bases left between them. Germline values: CDR1 KGHSH, CDR2 LQKENI. This CDR3 has 13 residues. As DNA, the CDR3 is TGTGCCAGCTCTGACTCTATGAACACTGAAGCTTTCTTT. It is translated as CASSDSMNTEAFF.

The rearrangement links TRBV6-1 to TRBJ1-3; 8 bases line up with TRBD1. CDR3 length: 15 amino acids. From germline, CDR1 is MNHNS and CDR2 SASEGT. The J segment lost 4 bases and the V segment lost 9 bases, leaving 11 bases of the junction unmatched. The CDR3 loop is CARADRVGFGNTIYF. The CDR3 DNA reads as TGTGCCAGGGCGGACAGGGTGGGTTTCGGAAACACCATATATTTT.

V and J are TRBV6-5 and TRBJ1-2; the match to TRBD1 covers 7 bases. The CDR3 covers 14 residues. V trimming: 2 bases; J trimming: 8 bases; junction bases outside the gene matches: 8. CDR1 MNHEY and CDR2 SVGAGI come from the germline V gene. CDR3 in amino acids: CASSYQTGYGGYTF. DNA for the CDR3: TGTGCCAGCAGTTACCAGACAGGGTACGGGGGCTACACCTTC.

The J gene is TRBJ1-2, the V gene TRBV18; 10 bases agree with TRBD1. J lost 11 bases, V lost 3 bases, and 6 bases had no gene match. The CDR3 has 13 amino acids. Germline assignment: CDR1 KGHSH and CDR2 LQKENI. The CDR3 DNA reads as TGTGCCAGCTCACCCGAAGGACAGGGGGGATACACCTTC. This gives the protein CASSPEGQGGYTF.

V and J are TRBV18 and TRBJ1-5; 8 bases line up with TRBD1. This CDR3 is 15 amino acids long. V dropped 3 bases and J dropped 3; count of bases not matched to a gene: 4. Germline lookup yields CDR1 KGHSH and CDR2 LQKENI. CDR3 region: CASSPGTGNNQPQHF. CDR3 DNA: TGTGCCAGCTCACCGGGGACAGGAAACAATCAGCCCCAGCATTTT.

The chain is built from TRBV5-1 and TRBJ2-1, with 7 bases that match TRBD1. This CDR3 contains 14 residues. V trimming: 4 bases; J trimming: 5 bases; junction bases outside the gene matches: 6. Germline lookup yields CDR1 SGHRS and CDR2 YFSETQ. CDR3 sequence: CASSPGQNHNEQFF. The CDR3 DNA is TGCGCCAGCAGCCCGGGACAGAACCACAATGAGCAGTTCTTC.

V gene TRBV7-9 combines with J gene TRBJ2-7; D uncertain. The CDR3 contains 11 residues. V lost 5 bases and J 4 bases, leaving 6 bases between the germline ends. Germline CDR1 SEHNR, CDR2 FQNEAQ (reference sequence). CDR3 coding DNA: TGTGCCAGCAGCACCCAGTACGAGCAGTACTTC. It translates to CASSTQYEQYF.

V usage is TRBV19 and J usage is TRBJ1-2; weak D call: TRBD1 (5 bases). The V gene lost 7 bases and the J gene lost 8 bases, with 14 bases spanning the gap. CDR3 size: 12 residues. CDR1 is LNHDA, CDR2 SQIVND, per germline (reference sequence). The CDR3 reads CASIPQGGGYTF. The DNA of the CDR3 is TGTGCCAGTATACCCCAGGGTGGAGGCTACACCTTC.

The V call is TRBV7-2, the J call TRBJ2-4; TRBD2 might be the D (6 bases). CDR1 SGHTA and CDR2 FQGNSA come from the germline V gene. The CDR3 length is 14 residues. V dropped 3 bases and J dropped 0 bases, with 6 bases sitting between them. As DNA, the CDR3 is TGTGCCAGCAGCTTGGGGGGAGCCAAAAACATTCAGTACTTC. Its protein product is CASSLGGAKNIQYF.

In DNA form, the CDR3 reads TGTGCCAGCAGCGACCGGGGAGGGACGGGCTACACCTTC. Protein product: CASSDRGGTGYTF. J is TRBJ1-2 and V is TRBV5-4, with D possibly being TRBD1 (5 bases). The CDR3 is 13 residues long. V lost 4 bases, J lost 8 bases, and 15 bases lay in between. Germline V gene data show CDR1 as SGHNT and CDR2 as YYREEE (reference sequence).

This clone came up once. The V gene is TRBV7-8, the J gene TRBJ1-2, with TRBD1 as a possible D gene (5 bases). Germline loops: CDR1 SGHVS, CDR2 FQNEAQ. CDR3 length: 13 amino acids. Trimming stripped 3 bases from V and 5 bases from J, with 10 bases between. The CDR3 loop reads CASSLGQVYGYTF. CDR3 DNA: TGTGCCAGCAGCTTGGGGCAGGTATATGGCTACACCTTC.

The rearrangement links TRBV10-2 to TRBJ2-1; 7 nucleotides line up with TRBD1. Germline values: CDR1 WSHSY, CDR2 SAAADI. With V trimmed by 5 bases and J by 5 bases, 6 bases remained unmatched. There are 14 residues in the CDR3. The CDR3 protein is CASSRGQKNNEQFF. The CDR3 DNA follows: TGCGCCAGCAGTAGGGGACAGAAAAACAATGAGCAGTTCTTC.

This chain connects TRBV21-1 to TRBJ1-1; the table calls TRBD1, which could not be checked here. TRBV21-1 is deemed a pseudogene. The CDR3 has 15 amino acids. The CDR3 nucleotides read TGTGCCAGCAGCAAAGAGGGGGCTCTCTTTGGTGAAGCTTTCTTT. It encodes CASSKEGALFGEAFF.

This clone was counted a few times. Compared with germline, one end of the junction differs, possibly owing to a read error. The chain joins TRBV30 to TRBJ1-1, with no clear D. The CDR3 is made up of 12 amino acids. Germline values: CDR1 GTSNPN, CDR2 SVGIG (reference sequence). For the CDR3, the DNA is TGTGCCTGGAGTGTACGCGACTTCTCCATTAACTTT. Translation gives CAWSVRDFSINF. Complete variable domain (other parts from reference TRBV30 and TRBJ1-1): SQTIHQWPATLVQPVGSPLSLECTVEGTSNPNLYWYRQAAGRGLQLLFYSVGIGQISSEVPQNLSASRPQDRQFILSSKKLLLSDSGFYLCAWSVRDFSINFGQGTRLTVV.

The chain combines TRBV2 with TRBJ2-7; D may be TRBD2 (6 bases). Trimming left V 5 bases short and J 0 bases short, with 11 bases between. This CDR3 has 14 residues. Per the germline V gene, CDR1 is SNHLY and CDR2 is FYNNEI. The chain's CDR3 is CASSKERASYEQYF. CDR3 DNA sequence: TGTGCCAGCAGTAAAGAGCGGGCCTCCTACGAGCAGTACTTC.

This rearrangement joins TRBV29-1 to TRBJ1-1; tentative D call: TRBD1 (6 bases). The germline V and J ends were trimmed by 7 bases and 0 bases, with 24 bases remaining between them. CDR1 and CDR2 from the germline V gene are SQVTM and ANQGSEA. There are 17 residues in the CDR3. The CDR3 nucleotides are TGCAGCGCCGGGGGGCGAGCGTCTTTTAACCTGAACACTGAAGCTTTCTTT. Translated, it gives CSAGGRASFNLNTEAFF.

A remark on this clone: A read error may explain this, as a much larger clone is one base away. The J gene is TRBJ2-7, the V gene TRBV10-3, with 12 nucleotides matching TRBD1. The CDR3 extends over 14 amino acids. CDR1 is ENHRY, CDR2 SYGVKD, per germline. CDR3 DNA sequence: TGTGCCAGCAGTGAGGGACAGGGGGCGTACGAGCAGTACTTC. It specifies CASSEGQGAYEQYF.

The J gene is TRBJ1-1, the V gene TRBV11-2, with TRBD1 as a possible D gene (5 bases). Per germline, CDR1 SGHAT and CDR2 FQNNGV. V lost 5 bases to trimming and J lost 8 bases, with 12 bases between them. This CDR3 is 12 amino acids long. The CDR3 sequence is CASSHSDREAFF. CDR3 nucleotides: TGTGCCAGCAGCCACTCCGACAGAGAAGCTTTCTTT.

The J gene is TRBJ2-2, the V gene TRBV11-2, with 7 bases lining up with TRBD2. The CDR3 sequence is 17 residues long. Germline V gene sequence: CDR1 SGHAT, CDR2 FQNNGV. J lost 3 bases, V lost 3 bases, and 10 bases had no gene match. The CDR3 is CASSFLVGGIYTGELFF. In DNA, the CDR3 is TGTGCCAGCAGCTTCCTAGTGGGGGGGATATACACCGGGGAGCTGTTTTTT.

The chain carries TRBV27 and TRBJ2-7, with 8 bases identical to TRBD1. The ends lost 6 bases at V and 2 bases at J; junction bases unmatched: 12. Germline lookup yields CDR1 MNHEY and CDR2 SMNVEV (reference sequence). The CDR3 spans 16 residues. The CDR3 nucleotides are TGTGCCAGCAGCGCCCTGATGGGGACAGGAGCCTACGAGCAGTACTTC. Protein product: CASSALMGTGAYEQYF.

CDR3 nucleotide sequence: TGTGCCAGCCGTTTCGGGGAAGCGGGGGGGCTCGAAGAGACCCAGTACTTC. Residues: CASRFGEAGGLEETQYF. The rearrangement joins TRBV14 to TRBJ2-5, with 10 bases that match TRBD2. Germline lookup yields CDR1 SGHDN and CDR2 FVKESK. Trimming took 8 bases from V and 3 from J; bases not matched to a gene: 15. The CDR3 runs 17 residues.

V and J are TRBV6-1 and TRBJ2-7, with D possibly matching TRBD1 (6 bases). This CDR3 is built from 15 residues. V lost 2 bases and J lost 2, with 13 bases in between. CDR1 MNHNS and CDR2 SASEGT come from the germline V gene. The DNA of the CDR3 is TGTGCCAGCAGTGAAATTGAGACAGGCACCTACGAGCAGTACTTC. Its translation: CASSEIETGTYEQYF.

The gene calls are TRBV5-4 and TRBJ2-5, with 8 bases aligning to TRBD2. The V gene end was trimmed by 1 base and the J gene end by 4 bases; junction bases not matched to a gene: 6. This CDR3 is 15 amino acids long. CDR1 and CDR2 from the germline V gene are SGHNT and YYREEE (reference sequence). CDR3 sequence (DNA): TGTGCCAGCAGCTTGTCGGGGGGGAATGGAGAGACCCAGTACTTC. The encoded protein is CASSLSGGNGETQYF.

CDR3 bases: TGTGCCAGCAGCCCACCGACAGGGGACGGGCAGTACTTC. This codes for CASSPPTGDGQYF. The V call is TRBV7-9, the J call TRBJ2-7, with 8 bases that match TRBD1. Germline CDR1 and CDR2: SEHNR and FQNEAQ (reference sequence). This CDR3 region has 13 residues. Trimming cost V 5 bases and J 9 bases; bases outside gene matches: 9.

This clone appeared once. The chain employs TRBV18 and TRBJ2-5; a possible D gene is TRBD2 (7 bases). In germline, CDR1 is KGHSH, CDR2 LQKENI. V gave up 1 base and J gave up 2 bases, with 17 bases separating them. The CDR3 has 17 amino acids. The CDR3 bases are TGTGCCAGCTCACCACGCTATGGGGGGGCCGGACAAGAGACCCAGTACTTC. It specifies CASSPRYGGAGQETQYF.

The J gene is TRBJ1-2, the V gene TRBV7-2, with 8 bases matching TRBD1. The CDR3 extends over 16 amino acids. V dropped 1 base and J dropped 4; count of bases not matched to a gene: 8. Germline V CDR1 and CDR2: SGHTA, FQGNSA. In nucleotides, the CDR3 is TGTGCCAGCAGCTTAGGGTGGACAGGGCTGGCCTATGGCTACACCTTC. It codes for CASSLGWTGLAYGYTF. Full variable domain (missing parts from reference TRBV7-2 and TRBJ1-2): GAGVSQSPSNKVTEKGKDVELRCDPISGHTALYWYRQSLGQGLEFLIYFQGNSAPDKSGLPSDRFSAERTGGSVSTLTIQRTQQEDSAVYLCASSLGWTGLAYGYTFGSGTRLTVV.